What follows is one T cell receptor (beta chain) and its context. Its recognized antigen is unknown. Base qualities are missing; no much larger clone stands one base away. The immunoSEQ Assay, a bias-controlled multiplex PCR, was used to amplify TCRbeta CDR3 regions from genomic DNA. Under the source paper's analysis protocol: The number of nucleated cells in each sample was estimated by amplification of reference gene primers within the assay. To quantify the absolute abundance of each unique TCRbeta CDR3 rearrangement, sequence reads were collapsed and filtered. For each sample, productive Simpson clonality was calculated as the square root of Simpson's diversity index across productive rearrangements. TCRdb took this table from immuneACCESS and kept in-frame rearrangements with V and J called. Such tables lack part of the clones; where checked against another copy, unresolved V genes explain under half of the gap, and the rest is unexplained. Clonal size and the V and J genes are those of that table, whereas D and trimming came from the DNA. Counted in this sample were over 300,000 clones; approximately 83% of them appeared once. Roughly 2% of the sample goes to the ten largest clones.

The sample originates from a study of blood T cell repertoires in COVID-19 (dated by TCRdb to about 2020). About the investigation overall: Collaborator samples came from the United States, Italy and Spain and covered acute and convalescent phases of COVID-19. Where HLA class I and class II types were available, the types were taken from metadata supplied by the sample provider, not from assay-based typing. Nearly every sample came with metadata listing a de-identified subject ID, COVID-19 status, age in years and sex. A freely available public database, intended as a resource for researchers studying the immune response to SARS-CoV-2, is where the repertoires were released. Subjects who had been exposed to COVID-19, were actively infected with it, or had recovered from it provided the deeply sampled blood TCRbeta repertoires that made up the dataset. The samples were drawn from the first 160 participants of the ongoing ImmuneRACE study and from 950 to 1,500 subjects provided by 6 global collaborators. The prospective study material was composed of cDNA or gDNA derived from T cells, B-cell-depleted T cells, or PBMCs.

Paper-wide results and their limitations: Clinical and demographic metadata were provided uncurated, with the amount varying by source and participant.

For CDR1 and CDR2, the germline V gene lists SGDLS and YYNGEE. The CDR3 spans 13 residues, from the cysteine through the phenylalanine. The retained sequence is limited to the CDR3, 39 bases, with the frame set at the first base. The germline ends are 5 bases apart after V is trimmed by 1 base and J by 1 base. Participants in the prospective study were enrolled through a virtual design, were aged roughly 18 to 95 years, and lived in 24 United States geographic areas. In the prospective study, cohorts were assigned on the basis of participant-reported clinical history obtained from a screening survey and a study questionnaire. Recovered participants in ImmuneRACE Cohort 3 were defined by two consecutive negative NP/OP PCR tests, clearance by a healthcare professional, or resolution of symptoms. In the prospective study, whole blood, serum and a nasopharyngeal or oropharyngeal swab were collected from each participant by mobile phlebotomists. Additional blood draws and questionnaires over a 2-month period could optionally be provided by prospective study participants. Before DNA extraction, prospective study blood samples were shipped either frozen or at room temperature.

Sequenced: PBMCs or T cells enriched from blood (not recorded which). The chain links TRBV9 with TRBJ1-1, with the D segment identity uncertain. This sequence originates from a young man who had recovered from COVID-19. The DNA is as follows: TGTGCCAGCAGCGTAATAGAGAACACTGAAGCTTTCTTT. Translated, it reads CASSVIENTEAFF.